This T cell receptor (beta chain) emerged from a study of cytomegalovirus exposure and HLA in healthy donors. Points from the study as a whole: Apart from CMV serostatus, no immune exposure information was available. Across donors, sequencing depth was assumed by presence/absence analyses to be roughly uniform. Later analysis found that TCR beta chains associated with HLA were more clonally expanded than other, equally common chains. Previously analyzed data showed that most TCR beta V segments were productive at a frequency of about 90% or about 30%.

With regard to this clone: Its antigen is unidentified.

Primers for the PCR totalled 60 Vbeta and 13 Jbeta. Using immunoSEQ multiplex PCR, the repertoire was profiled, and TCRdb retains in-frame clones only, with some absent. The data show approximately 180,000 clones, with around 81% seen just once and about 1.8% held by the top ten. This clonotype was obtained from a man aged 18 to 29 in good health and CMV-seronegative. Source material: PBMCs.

CDR3 DNA: TGTGCCAGCAGCGTTTCGGGACATCAAGAGACCCAGTACTTC. Protein: CASSVSGHQETQYF. V usage is TRBV11-3 and J usage is TRBJ2-5; a possible D gene is TRBD1 (6 bases). The CDR3 length is 14 residues. The V end lost 5 bases, the J end lost 2 bases, and 12 bases lay between the germline ends. Germline assignment: CDR1 SGHNT and CDR2 YENEEA. Full variable domain (rest looked up from reference TRBV11-3 and TRBJ2-5): EAGVVQSPRYKIIEKKQPVAFWCNPISGHNTLYWYLQNLGQGPELLIRYENEEAVDDSQLPKDRFSAERLKGVDSTLKIQPAELGDSAVYLCASSVSGHQETQYFGPGTRLLVL.